This T cell receptor beta chain was found in a study of cytomegalovirus exposure and HLA in healthy donors. Study-wide results and limits: Among TCR beta chains, those listed as cytomegalovirus-associated numbered 164. The productive fraction for most TCR beta V segments was about 87% or about 30% in an earlier analysis.

The CDR3 loop spans 12 amino acids. The germline CDR1 and CDR2 sequences are SQVTM and ANQGSEA. V was clipped by 4 bases and J by 3 bases; unmatched bases: 3. Use of 60 Vbeta and 13 Jbeta primers characterized the PCR. TCRdb's copy holds only in-frame clones and misses some; the assay was immunoSEQ multiplex PCR. The sample totals 68,000 or so clones; its top ten clones hold approximately 7.5%. To note about this clone: Its antigen is currently unknown.

The TCR originated in a female donor in good health and CMV-seropositive. This chain joins TRBV29-1 and TRBJ2-7; 7 nucleotides agree with TRBD2. The sequenced sample was PBMCs. The DNA for the CDR3 is TGCAGCGTTGCACTAGCGAACTACGAGCAGTACTTC. This codes for CSVALANYEQYF.